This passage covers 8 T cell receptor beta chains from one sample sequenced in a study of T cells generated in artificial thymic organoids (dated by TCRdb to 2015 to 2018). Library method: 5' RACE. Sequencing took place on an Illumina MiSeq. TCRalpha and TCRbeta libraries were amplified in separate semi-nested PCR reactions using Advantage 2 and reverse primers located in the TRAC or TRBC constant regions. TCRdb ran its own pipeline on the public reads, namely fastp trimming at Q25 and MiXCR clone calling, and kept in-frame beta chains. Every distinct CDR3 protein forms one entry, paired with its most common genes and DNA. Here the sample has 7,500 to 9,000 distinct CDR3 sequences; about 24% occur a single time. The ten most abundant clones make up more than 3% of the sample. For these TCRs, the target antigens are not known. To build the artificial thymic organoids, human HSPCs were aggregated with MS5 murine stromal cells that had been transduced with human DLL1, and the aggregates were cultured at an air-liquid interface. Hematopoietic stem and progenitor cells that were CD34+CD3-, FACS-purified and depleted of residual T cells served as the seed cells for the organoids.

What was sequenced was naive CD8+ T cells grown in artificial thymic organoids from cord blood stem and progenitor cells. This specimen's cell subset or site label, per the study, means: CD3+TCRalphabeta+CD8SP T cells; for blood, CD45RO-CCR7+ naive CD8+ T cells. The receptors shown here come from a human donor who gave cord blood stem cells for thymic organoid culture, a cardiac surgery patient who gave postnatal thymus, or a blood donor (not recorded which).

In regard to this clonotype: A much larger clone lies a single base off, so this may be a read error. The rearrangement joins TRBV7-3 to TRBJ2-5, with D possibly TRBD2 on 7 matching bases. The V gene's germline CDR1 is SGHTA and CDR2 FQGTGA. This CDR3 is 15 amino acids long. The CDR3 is CANSFLGGPGETQYF. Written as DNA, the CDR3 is TGTGCCAACAGCTTTCTCGGGGGGCCAGGGGAGACCCAGTACTTC. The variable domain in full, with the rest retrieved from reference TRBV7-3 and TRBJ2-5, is GAGVSQTPSNKVTEKGKYVELRCDPISGHTALYWYRQSLGQGPEFLIYFQGTGAADDSGLPNDRFFAVRPEGSVSTLKIQRTERGDSAVYLCANSFLGGPGETQYFGPGTRLLVL.

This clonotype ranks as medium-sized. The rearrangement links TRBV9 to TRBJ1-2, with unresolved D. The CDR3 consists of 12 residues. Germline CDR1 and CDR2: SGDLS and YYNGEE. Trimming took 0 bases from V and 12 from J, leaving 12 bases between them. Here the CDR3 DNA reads TGTGCCAGCAGCGTAGTAGGCACCCCAAACACCTTC. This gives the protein CASSVVGTPNTF. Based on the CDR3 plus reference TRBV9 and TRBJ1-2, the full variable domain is DSGVTQTPKHLITATGQRVTLRCSPRSGDLSVYWYQQSLDQGLQFLIQYYNGEERAKGNILERFSAQQFPDLHSELNLSSLELGDSALYFCASSVVGTPNTFGSGTRLTVV.

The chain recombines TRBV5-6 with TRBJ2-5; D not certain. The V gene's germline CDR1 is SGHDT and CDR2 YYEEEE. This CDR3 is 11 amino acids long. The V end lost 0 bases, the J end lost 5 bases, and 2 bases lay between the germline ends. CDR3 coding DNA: TGTGCCAGCAGCTTGGACGAGACCCAGTACTTC. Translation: CASSLDETQYF.

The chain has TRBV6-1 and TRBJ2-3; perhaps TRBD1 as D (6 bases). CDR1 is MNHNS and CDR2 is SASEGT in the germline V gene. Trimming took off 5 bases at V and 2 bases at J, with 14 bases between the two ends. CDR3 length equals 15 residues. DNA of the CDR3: TGTGCCAGCAGTCCCGACAGGAGATACACAGATACGCAGTATTTT. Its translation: CASSPDRRYTDTQYF.

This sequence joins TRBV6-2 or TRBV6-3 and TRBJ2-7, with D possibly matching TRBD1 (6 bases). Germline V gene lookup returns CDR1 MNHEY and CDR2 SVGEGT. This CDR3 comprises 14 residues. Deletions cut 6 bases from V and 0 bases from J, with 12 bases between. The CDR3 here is CASRLRQASYEQYF. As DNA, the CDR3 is TGTGCCAGCAGGCTAAGACAGGCCTCCTACGAGCAGTACTTC.

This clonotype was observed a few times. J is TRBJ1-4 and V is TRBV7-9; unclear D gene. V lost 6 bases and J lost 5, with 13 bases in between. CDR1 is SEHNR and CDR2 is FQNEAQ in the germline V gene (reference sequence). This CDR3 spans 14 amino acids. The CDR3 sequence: CASSPDGFNEKLFF. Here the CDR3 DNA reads TGTGCCAGCAGTCCGGACGGATTCAATGAAAAACTGTTTTTT.

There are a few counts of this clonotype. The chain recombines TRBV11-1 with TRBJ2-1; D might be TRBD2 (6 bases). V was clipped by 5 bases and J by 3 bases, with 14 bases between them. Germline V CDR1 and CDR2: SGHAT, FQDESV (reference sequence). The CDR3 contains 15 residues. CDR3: CASSPTGRGYNEQFF. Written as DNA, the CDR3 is TGTGCCAGCAGCCCTACTGGGCGGGGCTACAATGAGCAGTTCTTC.

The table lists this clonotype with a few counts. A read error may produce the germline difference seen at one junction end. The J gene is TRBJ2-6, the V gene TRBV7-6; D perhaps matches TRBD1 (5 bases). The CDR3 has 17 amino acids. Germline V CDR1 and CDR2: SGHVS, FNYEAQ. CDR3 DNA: TGTGCCAGCAGCTTAGCTGCGGCCCTCTCTGGGGCCAGCGTCCTGACTTTC. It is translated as CASSLAAALSGASVLTF.